This T cell receptor (beta chain) was retrieved from a study of T cell clonotyping in hematopoietic cell transplantation. The CDR3 is 14 amino acids. After removal of 2 bases from V and 3 bases from J, the junction contained 3 bases not matched to a gene. The germline CDR1 and CDR2 sequences are SGHRS and YFSETQ. Time point here: recipient sample about 28 days before transplant, after cytoreduction. Clones were read by immunoSEQ multiplex PCR, and TCRdb kept only the in-frame ones, dropping some. The top ten hold about 2.6% of the sample, which has 35,000 to 50,000 clones, 75% to 90% seen once. V gene TRBV5-1 combines with J gene TRBJ2-5; 8 bases align to TRBD2. The sample in question was peripheral blood mononuclear cells, obtained before stem cell transplant. This TCR derives from a man between 60 and 75 years old with acute myeloid leukemia. Some clones in this sample may be carry-over from other donors' samples. The CDR3 nucleotides are TGCGCCAGCAGCTTCTCGGGGGGGGAAGAGACCCAGTACTTC. Translation gives CASSFSGGEETQYF.